Listed below are T cell receptor beta chains from one sample, sequenced in a study of cytomegalovirus exposure and HLA in healthy donors. Produced via immunoSEQ multiplex PCR; TCRdb's table is partial and in-frame only. The table lists some 250,000 clones, approximately 81% of them singletons. The specimen sequenced was PBMCs. These receptors were taken from a woman between 55 and 75 years old in good health and CMV-seropositive. Each CDR3 is given without its conserved first and last residue. The listing skips clone size in some rows; elsewhere it reads once, few, many or a size class.

v_call: TRBV20-1; clone_size: -; j_call: TRBJ2-3; cdr3_aa: SARQDTQY
v_call: TRBV5-1; clone_size: few; j_call: TRBJ2-7; cdr3_aa: ASSLNREFYGEQY
v_call: TRBV2; clone_size: -; j_call: TRBJ2-2; cdr3_aa: ASSDRGNTGELF
v_call: TRBV29-1; clone_size: -; j_call: TRBJ2-7; cdr3_aa: SGTGTGVGEQY
v_call: TRBV5-4; clone_size: -; j_call: -; cdr3_aa: ASSASTGGGYEQY
v_call: TRBV10-3; clone_size: once; j_call: TRBJ1-5; cdr3_aa: AINDGTGVNQPQH
v_call: TRBV5-1; clone_size: -; j_call: TRBJ2-6; cdr3_aa: ASSWKEGTGPISGANVLT
v_call: TRBV6-5; clone_size: few; j_call: TRBJ1-1; cdr3_aa: ASSLGGGGTEAF
v_call: TRBV7-9; clone_size: -; j_call: TRBJ1-2; cdr3_aa: ASSLTGTGGYT
v_call: TRBV6-5; clone_size: -; j_call: TRBJ1-3; cdr3_aa: ASSDWGGGNTIY